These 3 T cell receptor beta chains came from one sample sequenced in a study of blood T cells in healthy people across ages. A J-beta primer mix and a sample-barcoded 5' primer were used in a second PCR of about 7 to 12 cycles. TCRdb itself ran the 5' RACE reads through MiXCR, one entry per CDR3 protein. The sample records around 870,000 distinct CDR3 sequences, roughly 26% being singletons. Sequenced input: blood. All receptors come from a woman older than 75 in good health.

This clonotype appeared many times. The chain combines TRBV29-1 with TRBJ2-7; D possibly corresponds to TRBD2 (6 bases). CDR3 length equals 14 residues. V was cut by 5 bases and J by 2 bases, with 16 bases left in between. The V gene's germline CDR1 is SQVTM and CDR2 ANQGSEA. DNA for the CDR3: TGCAGCGTTACTCCTCAGACGGGAGCCTACGAGCAGTACTTC. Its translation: CSVTPQTGAYEQYF.

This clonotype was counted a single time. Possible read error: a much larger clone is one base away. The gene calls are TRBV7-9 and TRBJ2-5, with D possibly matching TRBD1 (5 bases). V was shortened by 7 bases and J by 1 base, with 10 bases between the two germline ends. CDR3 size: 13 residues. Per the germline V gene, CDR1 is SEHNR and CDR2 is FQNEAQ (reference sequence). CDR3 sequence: CASIVQGQETQYF. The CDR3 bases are TGTGCCAGCATAGTGCAGGGCCAAGAGACCCAGTACTTC.

The CDR3 sequence: CAIRAGETDTQYF. The CDR3, as DNA: TGTGCCATCAGGGCAGGGGAAACAGATACGCAGTATTTT. The chain carries TRBV10-3 and TRBJ2-3; tentative D call: TRBD1 (6 bases). The CDR3 is made up of 13 amino acids. The germline V and J ends were trimmed by 6 bases and 3 bases, with 10 bases remaining between them. The V gene's germline CDR1 is ENHRY and CDR2 SYGVKD.